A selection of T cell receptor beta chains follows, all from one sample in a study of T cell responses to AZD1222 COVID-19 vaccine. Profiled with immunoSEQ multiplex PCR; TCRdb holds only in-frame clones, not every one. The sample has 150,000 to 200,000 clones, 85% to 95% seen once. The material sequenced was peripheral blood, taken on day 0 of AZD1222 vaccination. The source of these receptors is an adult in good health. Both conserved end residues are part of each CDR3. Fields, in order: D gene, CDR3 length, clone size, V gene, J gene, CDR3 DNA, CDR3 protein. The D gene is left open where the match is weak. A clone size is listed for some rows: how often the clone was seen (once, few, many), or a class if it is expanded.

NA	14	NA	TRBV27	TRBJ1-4	TGTGCCAGCCGAGGTGAAACAACTAATGAAAAACTGTTTTTT	CASRGETTNEKLFF
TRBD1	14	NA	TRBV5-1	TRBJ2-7	TGCGCCAGCAGCCCCCGGGACAGGAACTACGAGCAGTACTTC	CASSPRDRNYEQYF
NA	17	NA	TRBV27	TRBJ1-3	TGTGCCAGCAGTTTATATGCAGGCCCAGCCGCTGGAAACACCATATATTTT	CASSLYAGPAAGNTIYF
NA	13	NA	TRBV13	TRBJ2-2	TGTGCCTTAAGGGGGCGGGGCACCGGGGAGCTGTTTTTT	CALRGRGTGELFF
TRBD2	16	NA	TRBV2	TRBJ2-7	TGTGCCAGCAGCCGGACTAGCGGGGACGATAGGAACGAGCAGTACTTC	CASSRTSGDDRNEQYF
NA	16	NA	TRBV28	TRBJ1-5	TGTGCCAGCAGTTCTCCAGGGACCGAGATTCATCAGCCCCAGCATTTT	CASSSPGTEIHQPQHF
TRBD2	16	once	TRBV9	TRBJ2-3	TGTGCCAGCAGCGTACAAGCGGGAGCTAGGACAGATACGCAGTATTTT	CASSVQAGARTDTQYF
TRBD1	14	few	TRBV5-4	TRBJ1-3	TGTGCCAGCAGCTCAACAGGGGGCGAAAACACCATATATTTT	CASSSTGGENTIYF
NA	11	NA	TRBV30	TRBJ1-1	TGTGCCCGAACTATGGGCACTGAAGCTTTCTTT	CARTMGTEAFF
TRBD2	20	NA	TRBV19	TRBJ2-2	TGTGCCAGTAGCCAGGACGGACTAGCCGCTCCTTACCCCCTCCCCGGGGAGCTGTTTTTT	CASSQDGLAAPYPLPGELFF
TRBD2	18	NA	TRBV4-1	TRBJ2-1	TGCGCCAGCAGCCCCGGACTAGCGGGGGGTCCTTCTCACGATGAGCAGTTCTTC	CASSPGLAGGPSHDEQFF
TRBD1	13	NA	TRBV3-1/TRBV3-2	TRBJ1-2	TGTGCCAGCAGCAGACAGGGGAACTATGGCTACACCTTC	CASSRQGNYGYTF
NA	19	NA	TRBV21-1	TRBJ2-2	TGTGCCAGCAGCAAAGGGAGAGGGGACAGGGCCGTCGACACCGGGGAGCTGTTTTTT	CASSKGRGDRAVDTGELFF
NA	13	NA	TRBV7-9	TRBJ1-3	TGTGCCAGCAGCTCCTCCAGTGGAAACACCATATATTTT	CASSSSSGNTIYF
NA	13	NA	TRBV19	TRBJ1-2	TGTGCCAGTAGTATGAGCATAATGTTGGGCTACACCTTC	CASSMSIMLGYTF
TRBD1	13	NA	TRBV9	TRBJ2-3	TGTGCCAGCAACCGACAGGGTGGAGATACGCAGTATTTT	CASNRQGGDTQYF
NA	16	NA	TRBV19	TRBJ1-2	TGTGCCAGTAGTATAATGACCGTCGACAGCAAGTATGGCTACACCTTC	CASSIMTVDSKYGYTF
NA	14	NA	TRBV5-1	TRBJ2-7	TGCGCCAGCAGCTTAACTGCTGGGATCAACGAGCAGTACTTC	CASSLTAGINEQYF
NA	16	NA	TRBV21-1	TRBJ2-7	TGTGCCAGCAGCAAGGGGGAAGTAGCGGCCCTAGGGGAGCAGTACTTC	CASSKGEVAALGEQYF
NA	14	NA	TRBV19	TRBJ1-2	TGTGCCAGTAGTATAATAGAGGGTCGGGAGGGCTACACCTTC	CASSIIEGREGYTF
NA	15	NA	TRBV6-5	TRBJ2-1	TGTGCCACCCGCCCGGGGGAACAGGGGTACAATGAGCAGTTCTTC	CATRPGEQGYNEQFF
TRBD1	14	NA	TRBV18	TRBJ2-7	TGTGCCAGCTCACCGGGACAGGGAGCGGACGAGCAGTACTTC	CASSPGQGADEQYF
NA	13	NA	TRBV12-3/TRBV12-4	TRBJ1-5	TGTGCCAGCGGGGGGGGCGCAAATCAGCCCCAGCATTTT	CASGGGANQPQHF
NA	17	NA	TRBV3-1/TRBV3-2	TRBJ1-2	TGTGCCAGCAGCTACGGGGGGTACGAACTCCCCCCCTATGGCTACACCTTC	CASSYGGYELPPYGYTF
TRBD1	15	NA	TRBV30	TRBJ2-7	TGTGCCTGGAGCCAATTGGGACAGGGTTCCTACGAGCAGTACTTC	CAWSQLGQGSYEQYF
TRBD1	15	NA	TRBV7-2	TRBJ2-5	TGTGCCAGCAGCTTGCCGGGACAGACCCAAGAGACCCAGTACTTC	CASSLPGQTQETQYF
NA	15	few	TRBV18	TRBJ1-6	TGTGCCAGCTCACTTCGAGAGGGCCATAATTCACCCCTCCACTTT	CASSLREGHNSPLHF
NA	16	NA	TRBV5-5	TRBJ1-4	TGTGCCAGCAGCTTGAGGGACCCCCTGGGGAGTGAAAAACTGTTTTTT	CASSLRDPLGSEKLFF
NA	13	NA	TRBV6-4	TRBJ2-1	TGTGCCAGCTCGATCGGACTGTACAATGAGCAGTTCTTC	CASSIGLYNEQFF
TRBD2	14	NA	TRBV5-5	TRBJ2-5	TGTGCCAGCAGCTTATTAGCGGGAGCGGAGACCCAGTACTTC	CASSLLAGAETQYF
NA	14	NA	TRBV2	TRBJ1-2	TGTGCCAGCAGTGGGGCCTCGGCTAACTATGGCTACACCTTC	CASSGASANYGYTF
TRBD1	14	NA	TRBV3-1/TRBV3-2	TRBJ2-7	TGCGCCAGCAGCCAAGAAAGGACAGGGTACGAGCAGTACTTC	CASSQERTGYEQYF
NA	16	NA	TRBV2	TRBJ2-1	TGTGCCAGCAGGGCCCCGGTGGCCGAGGGTGGAAATGAGCAGTTCTTC	CASRAPVAEGGNEQFF
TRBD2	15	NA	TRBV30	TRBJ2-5	TGTGCCTGGAATAGGCTAGCGGGGGGTCAAGAGACCCAGTACTTC	CAWNRLAGGQETQYF
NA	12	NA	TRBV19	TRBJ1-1	TGTGCCAGTGGCTTAGGGAACACTGAAGCTTTCTTT	CASGLGNTEAFF
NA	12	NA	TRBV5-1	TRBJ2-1	TGCGCCAGCAGCTCCAGGGGCAATGAGCAGTTCTTC	CASSSRGNEQFF
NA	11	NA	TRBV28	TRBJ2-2	TGTGCCAGCAGTTGGACAGGGGAGCTGTTTTTT	CASSWTGELFF
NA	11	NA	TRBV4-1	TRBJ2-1	TGCGCCAGCAGCCATTTCAATGAGCAGTTCTTC	CASSHFNEQFF
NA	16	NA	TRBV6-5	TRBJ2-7	TGTGCCAGCAGTTCCATCACGGGGATAAAGGCCTACGAGCAGTACTTC	CASSSITGIKAYEQYF
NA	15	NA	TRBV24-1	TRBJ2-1	TGTGCCACCAGTGGTGGGGACACATTATACAATGAGCAGTTCTTC	CATSGGDTLYNEQFF
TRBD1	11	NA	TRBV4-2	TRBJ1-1	TGTGCCAGCGGTGGACAGGGCTGGGCTTTCTTT	CASGGQGWAFF
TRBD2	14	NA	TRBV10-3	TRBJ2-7	TGTGCCATATCCCCCCGCGGGAGGGCCTACGAGCAGTACTTC	CAISPRGRAYEQYF
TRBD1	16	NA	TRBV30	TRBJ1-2	TGTGCCTGGAGTGTACGGGCAGGGGGCAAACACTATGGCTACACCTTC	CAWSVRAGGKHYGYTF
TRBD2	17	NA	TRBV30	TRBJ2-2	TGTGCCTGGAGTCAGGGGACTAGCGGGGCGAACACCGGGGAGCTGTTTTTT	CAWSQGTSGANTGELFF
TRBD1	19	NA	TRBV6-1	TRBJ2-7	TGTGCCAGCAGTGAAAACCGGGACAGGGGGCTTACGGGAGCCCACGAGCAGTACTTC	CASSENRDRGLTGAHEQYF
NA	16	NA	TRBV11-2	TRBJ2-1	TGTGCCAGCAGCTTCTCGGGTGGAAGCTCCTACAATGAGCAGTTCTTC	CASSFSGGSSYNEQFF
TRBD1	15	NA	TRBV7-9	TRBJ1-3	TGTGCCAGCAGCCCAACAGGGGGCTCTGGAAACACCATATATTTT	CASSPTGGSGNTIYF
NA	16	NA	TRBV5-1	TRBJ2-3	TGCGCCAGCAGCTTGACTTTGAGGGGTCTGTTAGATACGCAGTATTTT	CASSLTLRGLLDTQYF
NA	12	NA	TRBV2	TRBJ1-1	TGTGCCAGCGAATTTGAGACAGAAGGAGCTTTCTTT	CASEFETEGAFF
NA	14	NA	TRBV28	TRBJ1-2	TGTGCCAGCAGTTTTCTCCAGTTTTCGGAGTTGTACACCTTC	CASSFLQFSELYTF
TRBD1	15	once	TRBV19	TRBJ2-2	TGTGCCGCCCGGGGACAGGGGGCGAACACCGGGGAGCTGTTTTTT	CAARGQGANTGELFF
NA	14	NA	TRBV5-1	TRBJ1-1	TGCGCCAGCAGCGTTCCAGGGTACGGCACTGAAGCTTTCTTT	CASSVPGYGTEAFF
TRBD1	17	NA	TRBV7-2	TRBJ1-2	TGTGCCAGCAGCTCATGGGACAGGGGTTATCGGTTAGATGGCTACACCTTC	CASSSWDRGYRLDGYTF
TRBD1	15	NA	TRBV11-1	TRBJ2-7	TGTGCCAGCAGAAGGGACAGGGCAACCTCCTACGAGCAGTACTTC	CASRRDRATSYEQYF
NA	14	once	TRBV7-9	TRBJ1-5	TGTGCCAGCAGCCCAGAAGTTAGCAATCAGCCCCAGCATTTT	CASSPEVSNQPQHF
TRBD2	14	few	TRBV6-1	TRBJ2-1	TGTGCCAGCAGTGAAGGGGAGGGCCACAATGAGCAGTTCTTC	CASSEGEGHNEQFF